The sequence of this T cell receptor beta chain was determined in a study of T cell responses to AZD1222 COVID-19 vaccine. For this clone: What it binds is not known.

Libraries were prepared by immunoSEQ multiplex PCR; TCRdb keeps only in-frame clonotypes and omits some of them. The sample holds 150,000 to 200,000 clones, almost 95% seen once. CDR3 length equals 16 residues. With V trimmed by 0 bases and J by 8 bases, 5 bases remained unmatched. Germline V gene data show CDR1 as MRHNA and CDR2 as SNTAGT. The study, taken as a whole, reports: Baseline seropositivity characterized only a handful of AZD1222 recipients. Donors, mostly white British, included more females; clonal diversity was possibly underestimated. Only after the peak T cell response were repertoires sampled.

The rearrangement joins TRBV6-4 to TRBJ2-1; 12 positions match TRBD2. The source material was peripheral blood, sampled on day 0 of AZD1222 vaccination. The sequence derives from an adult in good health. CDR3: CASSDSWLAGGDEQFF. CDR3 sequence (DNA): TGTGCCAGCAGTGACTCGTGGCTAGCGGGAGGGGATGAGCAGTTCTTC.